These 6 T cell receptor beta chains came from one sample sequenced in a study of blood T cells in healthy people across ages. The use of a sample-barcoded 5' primer and a J-beta primer mix characterized a second PCR of about 6 to 12 cycles. MiXCR, run by TCRdb on the 5' RACE reads, gives a single entry per CDR3 protein. The sample holds some 670,000 distinct CDR3 sequences, around 50% seen once. Sequences were obtained from blood. These receptors were collected from a woman of 80 years or more in good health.

As for this clonotype: This may be a read error, as it is one base from a much larger clone. The CDR3 is CNANSGRGTDTQYF. DNA for the CDR3: TGCAATGCGAACTCGGGGAGGGGCACAGATACGCAGTATTTT. The chain is built from TRBV20-1 and TRBJ2-3, with 7 nucleotides matching TRBD2. CDR3 length equals 14 residues. Germline CDR1 DFQATT, CDR2 SNEGSKA (reference sequence).

This clonotype has at least ten counts. The CDR3 spells CASSPPSGIGGYTF. For the CDR3, the DNA is TGTGCCAGCTCACCACCGTCAGGGATAGGCGGCTACACCTTC. The chain has TRBV18 and TRBJ1-2, with a possible D match to TRBD1 (5 bases). The germline V gene has CDR1 KGHSH and CDR2 LQKENI. CDR3 length equals 14 residues. V lost 0 bases to trimming and J lost 8 bases, with 13 bases between them.

This clonotype has only one observation. This chain joins TRBV29-1 and TRBJ2-3, with D tentatively TRBD1 (5 bases). Germline V CDR1 and CDR2: SQVTM, ANQGSEA. This CDR3 contains 14 residues. V lost 4 bases and J 2 bases, leaving 13 bases between the germline ends. The CDR3 DNA is TGCAGCGTTGGCCCGTTGGGGCCCACAGATACGCAGTATTTT. It encodes CSVGPLGPTDTQYF.

The sample holds a few counts of this clonotype. This sequence joins TRBV7-6 and TRBJ1-1, with 8 bases aligning to TRBD1. Germline CDR1 reads SGHVS; CDR2 reads FNYEAQ. The V segment lost 5 bases and the J segment 11 bases; nucleotides outside the gene matches: 7. This CDR3 region has 12 residues. This CDR3 reads CASSPNRGEAFF. The CDR3 nucleotides are TGTGCCAGCAGCCCCAACAGGGGGGAGGCTTTCTTT. Using reference TRBV7-6 and TRBJ1-1 for the parts outside the CDR3, the full variable domain is GAGVSQSPRYKVTKRGQDVALRCDPISGHVSLYWYRQALGQGPEFLTYFNYEAQQDKSGLPNDRFSAERPEGSISTLTIQRTEQRDSAMYRCASSPNRGEAFFGQGTRLTVV.

The chain employs TRBV5-5 and TRBJ1-6; D unclear. This CDR3 spans 14 amino acids. Germline-derived CDR1 and CDR2 are SGHKS and YYEKEE (reference sequence). Trimming shortened V by 3 bases and J by 6 bases, and 10 bases separated the two germline ends. CDR3 DNA sequence: TGTGCCAGCAGCTCCCCCAATGGTAATTCACCCCTCCACTTT. It specifies CASSSPNGNSPLHF.

V gene TRBV27 combines with J gene TRBJ2-5; D might be TRBD1 (6 bases). CDR3 length: 12 amino acids. CDR1 and CDR2 from the germline V gene are MNHEY and SMNVEV (reference sequence). V was cut by 7 bases and J by 3 bases, with 9 bases left in between. The CDR3 here is CASTDRKETQYF. DNA for the CDR3: TGTGCCAGCACTGACAGGAAAGAGACCCAGTACTTC.